This is a list of T cell receptor beta chains from one sample in a study of long-term antiretroviral therapy in people with HIV. Repertoires were generated with immunoSEQ multiplex PCR, while TCRdb's copy carries only in-frame clones and drops some. The sample includes approximately 15,000 clones, over 70% of them seen just once. The material sequenced was unsorted PBMCs, taken around 2.2 years before starting antiretroviral therapy. The source is a man aged 25-45 years with HIV. Both conserved end residues are part of each CDR3. A D gene is named only where the DNA matches it firmly. Only some rows state a clone size, as once, few, many or a class for expanded clones.

clone_size	v_call	d_call	j_call	cdr3_nt	cdr3_aa
NA	TRBV27	NA	TRBJ1-1	TGTGCCAGCAGTTCGTCGTTGGGGGAGAACACTGAAGCTTTCTTT	CASSSSLGENTEAFF
NA	TRBV4-3	TRBD2	TRBJ2-1	TGCGCCAGCAGCCAGGGGGGCAGTAGCGGGAGGTTAGACTACAATGAGCAGTTCTTC	CASSQGGSSGRLDYNEQFF
NA	TRBV23-1	NA	TRBJ2-6	TGTGCCAGCAGCGCGGCGGCCAACGTCCTGACTTTC	CASSAAANVLTF
once	TRBV10-3	NA	TRBJ2-7	TGTGCCATCACAGACGTAGGGTTCGAGCAGTACTTC	CAITDVGFEQYF
NA	TRBV7-2	NA	TRBJ2-2	TGTGCCAGCAGAGCAGGGGGGCAGGGCACCGGGGAGCTGTTTTTT	CASRAGGQGTGELFF
NA	TRBV7-9	NA	TRBJ2-7	TGTGCCAGCAGCGCAGACACACACTCCTACGAGCAGTACTTC	CASSADTHSYEQYF
NA	TRBV18	TRBD1	TRBJ2-2	TGTGCCAGCTCACCAAGGGACAGGGGGCCCACCGGGGAGCTGTTTTTT	CASSPRDRGPTGELFF
once	TRBV6-5	TRBD1	TRBJ2-7	TGTGCCAGCAGTCAAGGGCAGGGGGTCTACGAGCAGTACTTC	CASSQGQGVYEQYF
NA	TRBV7-9	NA	TRBJ2-3	TGTGCCAGCAGCTTACTCCCCCTTCCAGGAGCGGCAACGCAGTATTTT	CASSLLPLPGAATQYF
NA	TRBV7-8	TRBD2	TRBJ2-7	TGTGCCAGCAGCTCTACTAGCGGGGGGGCCTACGAGCAGTACTTC	CASSSTSGGAYEQYF
NA	TRBV5-5	TRBD1	TRBJ1-6	TGTGCCAGCAGCTTGACAGGGGATTATAATTCACCCCTCCACTTT	CASSLTGDYNSPLHF
NA	TRBV19	NA	TRBJ2-1	TGTGCCAGTAGTATCCCGGGCTCCTACAATGAGCAGTTCTTC	CASSIPGSYNEQFF
NA	TRBV6-5	TRBD1	TRBJ2-5	TGTGCCAGCAGTCCGGGACAGGAAGAGGAGACCCAGTACTTC	CASSPGQEEETQYF
once	TRBV10-1	TRBD1	TRBJ1-1	TGCGCCAGTTCGGGACAGGATTACACTGAAGCTTTCTTT	CASSGQDYTEAFF
once	TRBV7-2	NA	TRBJ1-1	TGTGCCAGCAGCTTAGGTGGAGGGCTTAAAGCTTTCTTT	CASSLGGGLKAFF
once	TRBV2	NA	TRBJ1-5	TGTGCCAGCAGTGCCGGGACACGCACCGATCAGCCCCAGCATTTT	CASSAGTRTDQPQHF
NA	TRBV28	NA	TRBJ2-7	TGTGCCAGCAGCAACCCCCTCGTAAGGAACGAGCAGTACTTC	CASSNPLVRNEQYF
NA	TRBV10-2	NA	TRBJ2-7	TGCGCCAGCAGAATCGGGCAGGGGGGGTCCTACGAGCAGTACTTC	CASRIGQGGSYEQYF
NA	TRBV9	NA	TRBJ2-3	TGTGCCAGCAGCGTAGGTTCGGGGGGCACCACAGATACGCAGTATTTT	CASSVGSGGTTDTQYF
NA	TRBV10-2	NA	TRBJ1-2	TGCGCCAGCAGTGAGGTCTGGGGGACCTATGGCTACACCTTC	CASSEVWGTYGYTF
NA	TRBV11-2	NA	TRBJ2-1	TGTGCCAGCAGCTTGTCTAAGGGGGATCCGACGGTCTTC	CASSLSKGDPTVF
NA	TRBV19	TRBD2	TRBJ2-5	TGTGCCAGTAGTATTATCGCGGGGGGGCGCGGTGAGACCCAGTACTTC	CASSIIAGGRGETQYF
NA	TRBV6-5	NA	TRBJ2-6	TGTGCCAGCAGTTACGTAGACCGGGGGAGGGCCAACGTCCTGACTTTC	CASSYVDRGRANVLTF
few	TRBV6-6	NA	TRBJ2-7	TGTGCCGCAAGTGGGGTGTACTACGAGCAGTACTTC	CAASGVYYEQYF
NA	TRBV5-4	TRBD2	TRBJ2-7	TGTGCCAGCAGCTTTCCTAGCGGGGCTCCCTACGAGCAGTACTTC	CASSFPSGAPYEQYF
NA	TRBV29-1	NA	TRBJ2-4	TGCAGCGTCCTCCTATCTCGGGATCTAGCCAAAAACATTCAGTACTTC	CSVLLSRDLAKNIQYF
NA	TRBV19	NA	TRBJ1-5	TGTGCCAGTAGTATTTGGGGGGCCTCAGATCAGCCCCAGCATTTT	CASSIWGASDQPQHF
NA	TRBV11-3	TRBD2	TRBJ2-3	TGTGCCAGCAGCCCCAGGAAAGGAAGCGGGAGTTTAGATACGCAGTATTTT	CASSPRKGSGSLDTQYF
once	TRBV5-4	TRBD1	TRBJ2-7	TGTGCCAGCAGTTATGGGACAGGGGTCGAGCAGTACTTC	CASSYGTGVEQYF
NA	TRBV27	NA	TRBJ2-7	TGTGCCAGCAAAACCTTCGGGGGGCTCGTCTACGAGCAGTACTTC	CASKTFGGLVYEQYF
NA	TRBV18	NA	TRBJ1-2	TGTGCCAGCTCACCGGAACAATCCTATGGCTACACCTTC	CASSPEQSYGYTF
NA	TRBV6-5	NA	TRBJ1-3	TGTGCCAGCAGTTACGCCAGGACCAGCTCTGGAAACACCATATATTTT	CASSYARTSSGNTIYF
NA	TRBV4-2	TRBD2	TRBJ2-1	TGTGCCAGCAGCCAAGATCTGGGGGGGGGCAATGAGCAGTTCTTC	CASSQDLGGGNEQFF
NA	TRBV18	TRBD2	TRBJ2-7	TGTGCCAGCTCCAGAAGCGGGGGGACAAACTACGAGCAGTACTTC	CASSRSGGTNYEQYF
once	TRBV6-5	NA	TRBJ2-7	TGTGCCAGCAGTTACTCGGGGGATGTTTCCTACGAGCAGTACTTC	CASSYSGDVSYEQYF
NA	TRBV6-5	NA	TRBJ1-1	TGTGCCAGCAGTTACTCCCGTGGCGGCATTCCAGCCAAAGCTTTCTTT	CASSYSRGGIPAKAFF
NA	TRBV5-5	TRBD1	TRBJ2-7	TGTGCCAGCAGCTTGGCCGCCGGGACAGGGGAGCAGTACTTC	CASSLAAGTGEQYF
NA	TRBV10-3	NA	TRBJ2-3	TGTGCCATCAGTGAGTCGGTAGATACGCAGTATTTT	CAISESVDTQYF
NA	TRBV19	TRBD2	TRBJ2-7	TGTGCCAGTAGTGTTAGCGGGAGCTACGAGCAGTACTTC	CASSVSGSYEQYF
medium-sized	TRBV7-9	NA	TRBJ2-7	TGTGCCAGCAGCTTAGATACCTACGAGCAGTACTTC	CASSLDTYEQYF
NA	TRBV4-1	NA	TRBJ2-2	TGCGCCAGCAGCCAAGATTCGGCGGCGAACACCGGGGAGCTGTTTTTT	CASSQDSAANTGELFF
few	TRBV19	NA	TRBJ1-3	TGTGCCAGTAGCACCGGACCTTCGCCCGGAAACACCATATATTTT	CASSTGPSPGNTIYF
NA	TRBV20-1	NA	TRBJ2-3	TGCAGTGCCAGTAGCGGAGATACGCAGTATTTT	CSASSGDTQYF
NA	TRBV20-1	NA	TRBJ2-1	TGCAGTGGAAAGAGGTCCTTAGGGCAGTTCTTC	CSGKRSLGQFF
NA	TRBV7-3	NA	TRBJ2-3	TGTGCCAGCAGCCAATTTGGCGGGACGAGCACAGATACGCAGTATTTT	CASSQFGGTSTDTQYF
NA	TRBV18	TRBD2	TRBJ2-4	TGTGCCAGCTCACCAGTAGTAGCGGGGGCCAAAAACATTCAGTACTTC	CASSPVVAGAKNIQYF